A selection of T cell receptor beta chains follows, all from one sample in a study of molecular identifiers for immune sequencing clone quantification. TCRdb called the PCR reads again in MiXCR, with one record for every CDR3 protein. Here the sample spans more than 85,000 distinct CDR3 sequences, 35% to 40% being singletons. Sequencing used naive CD8+ T cells from blood, with Jurkat cell RNA spiked in. These receptors originate from a human donor in good health. Some libraries in this study had Jurkat cell RNA spiked in. CDR3s include the opening cysteine and the closing phenylalanine or tryptophan. The order of the fields is CDR3 protein, CDR3 DNA, clone size, D gene, J gene, V gene. A D gene is named only where the DNA matches it firmly. The size of a clone is reported for some rows only, either as once, few or many, or as a class for expanded clones.

CDR3 protein: CATSDLRQNTGELFF
CDR3 DNA: TGTGCCACCAGTGATTTAAGGCAGAACACCGGGGAGCTGTTTTTT
clone size: -
D gene: -
J gene: TRBJ2-2
V gene: TRBV24-1

CDR3 protein: CASSFSPYEQYF
CDR3 DNA: TGTGCCAGCAGCTTTAGTCCCTACGAGCAGTACTTC
clone size: many
D gene: -
J gene: TRBJ2-7
V gene: TRBV7-8

CDR3 protein: CASTAGFNQPQHF
CDR3 DNA: TGTGCCAGCACGGCCGGGTTCAATCAGCCCCAGCATTTT
clone size: -
D gene: -
J gene: TRBJ1-5
V gene: TRBV6-6

CDR3 protein: CSANPWGVRGETQYF
CDR3 DNA: TGCAGTGCTAACCCTTGGGGAGTGCGTGGGGAGACCCAGTACTTC
clone size: -
D gene: -
J gene: TRBJ2-5
V gene: TRBV20-1

CDR3 protein: CSASAGVYEQYF
CDR3 DNA: TGCAGCGCTAGCGCAGGGGTCTACGAGCAGTACTTC
clone size: many
D gene: -
J gene: TRBJ2-7
V gene: TRBV29-1

CDR3 protein: CASSQITSGRSTQYF
CDR3 DNA: TGTGCCAGCAGTCAAATCACTAGCGGGAGAAGCACGCAGTATTTT
clone size: many
D gene: TRBD2
J gene: TRBJ2-3
V gene: TRBV28

CDR3 protein: CACSLGDQPQHF
CDR3 DNA: TGTGCCTGCAGCTTGGGGGACCAGCCCCAGCATTTT
clone size: -
D gene: -
J gene: TRBJ1-5
V gene: TRBV5-6

CDR3 protein: CASSVAGGSHTDTQYF
CDR3 DNA: TGTGCCAGCTCTGTTGCGGGAGGGTCCCACACAGATACGCAGTATTTT
clone size: many
D gene: TRBD2
J gene: TRBJ2-3
V gene: TRBV6-5

CDR3 protein: CATSKGGGPDTQYF
CDR3 DNA: TGTGCCACCAGCAAGGGGGGCGGGCCAGATACGCAGTATTTT
clone size: few
D gene: -
J gene: TRBJ2-3
V gene: TRBV15

CDR3 protein: CASSLSLEQYF
CDR3 DNA: TGTGCCAGCAGTTTATCACTGGAGCAGTACTTC
clone size: few
D gene: -
J gene: TRBJ2-7
V gene: TRBV28

CDR3 protein: CASSLGVLSYGYTF
CDR3 DNA: TGCGCCAGCAGCTTGGGGGTTCTTAGCTATGGCTACACCTTC
clone size: few
D gene: -
J gene: TRBJ1-2
V gene: TRBV5-1

CDR3 protein: CASSLGFSYEQYF
CDR3 DNA: TGTGCCAGCAGCTTGGGGTTCTCCTACGAGCAGTACTTC
clone size: -
D gene: -
J gene: TRBJ2-7
V gene: TRBV5-3

CDR3 protein: CASSTPWLGNTGELFF
CDR3 DNA: TGTGCCAGCAGCACCCCTTGGTTAGGGAACACCGGGGAGCTGTTTTTT
clone size: few
D gene: -
J gene: TRBJ2-2
V gene: TRBV9

CDR3 protein: CASSQVRDSNYGYTF
CDR3 DNA: TGTGCCAGCAGCCAAGTGAGGGACAGCAACTATGGCTACACCTTC
clone size: -
D gene: TRBD1
J gene: TRBJ1-2
V gene: TRBV3-1

CDR3 protein: CASYGFARSLNTEAFF
CDR3 DNA: TGTGCCAGCTATGGTTTCGCCCGCTCCCTGAACACTGAAGCTTTCTTT
clone size: -
D gene: -
J gene: TRBJ1-1
V gene: TRBV6-2/TRBV6-3

CDR3 protein: CASSYQTGAGANVLTF
CDR3 DNA: TGTGCCAGCAGTTACCAAACAGGGGCTGGGGCCAACGTCCTGACTTTC
clone size: -
D gene: TRBD1
J gene: TRBJ2-6
V gene: TRBV6-2/TRBV6-3

CDR3 protein: CASSQGTGLEAFF
CDR3 DNA: TGTGCCAGCAGCCAAGGGACAGGGCTTGAAGCTTTCTTT
clone size: many
D gene: TRBD1
J gene: TRBJ1-1
V gene: TRBV3-1

CDR3 protein: CASSLSGPSYEQYF
CDR3 DNA: TGCGCCAGCAGCCTGAGCGGTCCTTCCTACGAGCAGTACTTC
clone size: -
D gene: -
J gene: TRBJ2-7
V gene: TRBV4-1

CDR3 protein: CASSQDGSFLQETQYF
CDR3 DNA: TGCGCCAGCAGCCAAGATGGGTCGTTCCTCCAAGAGACCCAGTACTTC
clone size: -
D gene: -
J gene: TRBJ2-5
V gene: TRBV4-3

CDR3 protein: CASSPPIPGDPGELFF
CDR3 DNA: TGTGCCAGCAGCCCTCCCATTCCGGGGGATCCCGGGGAGCTGTTTTTT
clone size: -
D gene: -
J gene: TRBJ2-2
V gene: TRBV7-9